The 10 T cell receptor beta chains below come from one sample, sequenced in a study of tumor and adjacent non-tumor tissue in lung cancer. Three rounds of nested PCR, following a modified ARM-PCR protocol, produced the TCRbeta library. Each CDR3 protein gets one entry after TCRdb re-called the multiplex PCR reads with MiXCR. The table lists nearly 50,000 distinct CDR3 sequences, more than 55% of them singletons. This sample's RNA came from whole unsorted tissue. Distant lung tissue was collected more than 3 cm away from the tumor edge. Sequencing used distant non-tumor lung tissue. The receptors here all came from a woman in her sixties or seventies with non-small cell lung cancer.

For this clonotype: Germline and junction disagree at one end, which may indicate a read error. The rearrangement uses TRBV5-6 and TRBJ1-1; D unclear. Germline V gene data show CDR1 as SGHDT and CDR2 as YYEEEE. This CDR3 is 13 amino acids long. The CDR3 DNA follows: TGTGCCAGCAGCGTCCGATCGGGAGCTGAAGCCTTCTTT. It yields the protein CASSVRSGAEAFF.

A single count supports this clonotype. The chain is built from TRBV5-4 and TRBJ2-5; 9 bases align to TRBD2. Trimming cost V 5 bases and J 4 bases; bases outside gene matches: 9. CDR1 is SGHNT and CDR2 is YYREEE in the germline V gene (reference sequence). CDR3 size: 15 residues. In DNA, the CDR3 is TGTGCCAGCAGATCGTCTAGCGGGACGACAGAGACCCAGTACTTC. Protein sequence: CASRSSSGTTETQYF.

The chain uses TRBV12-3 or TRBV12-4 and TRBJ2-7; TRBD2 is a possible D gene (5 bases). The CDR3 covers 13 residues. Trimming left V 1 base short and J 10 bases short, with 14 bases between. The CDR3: CASSLVRVKGQYF. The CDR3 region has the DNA TGTGCCAGCAGTTTAGTGAGGGTTAAGGGACAGTACTTC.

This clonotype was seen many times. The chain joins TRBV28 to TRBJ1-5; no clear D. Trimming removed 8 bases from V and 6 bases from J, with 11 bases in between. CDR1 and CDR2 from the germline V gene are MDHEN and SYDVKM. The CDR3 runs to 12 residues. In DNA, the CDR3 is TGTGCCAGCCAAAAAATGCGTCAGCCCCAGCATTTT. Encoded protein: CASQKMRQPQHF.

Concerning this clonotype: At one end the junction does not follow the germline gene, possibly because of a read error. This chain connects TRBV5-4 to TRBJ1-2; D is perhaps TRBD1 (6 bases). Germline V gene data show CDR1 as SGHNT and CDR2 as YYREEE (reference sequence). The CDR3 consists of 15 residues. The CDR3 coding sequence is TGTGACAGCAGCTTGGAGGGGCCAGGGGCGGCTGGCTACACCTTC. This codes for CDSSLEGPGAAGYTF.

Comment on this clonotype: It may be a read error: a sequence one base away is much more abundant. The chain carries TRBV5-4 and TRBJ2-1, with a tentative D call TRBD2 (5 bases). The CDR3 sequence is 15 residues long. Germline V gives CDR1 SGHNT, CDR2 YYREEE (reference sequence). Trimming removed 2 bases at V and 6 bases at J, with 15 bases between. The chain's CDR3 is CASSFPGEARNEQFF. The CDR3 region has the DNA TGTGCCAGCAGCTTCCCCGGGGAAGCCCGCAATGAGCAGTTCTTC.

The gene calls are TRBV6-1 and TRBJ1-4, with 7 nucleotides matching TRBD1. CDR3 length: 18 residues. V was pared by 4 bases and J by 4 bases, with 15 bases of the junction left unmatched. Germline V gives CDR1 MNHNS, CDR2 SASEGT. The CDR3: CASSVIPGQPSINEKLFF. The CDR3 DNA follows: TGTGCCAGCAGTGTAATTCCGGGACAGCCGTCAATTAATGAAAAACTGTTTTTT.

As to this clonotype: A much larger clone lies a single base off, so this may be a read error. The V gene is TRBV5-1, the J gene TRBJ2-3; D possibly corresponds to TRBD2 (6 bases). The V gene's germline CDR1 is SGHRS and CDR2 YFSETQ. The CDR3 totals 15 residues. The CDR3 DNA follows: TGCACCAGCAGCTTGGGACTCGTGACGACAGATACGCAGTATTTT. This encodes CTSSLGLVTTDTQYF.

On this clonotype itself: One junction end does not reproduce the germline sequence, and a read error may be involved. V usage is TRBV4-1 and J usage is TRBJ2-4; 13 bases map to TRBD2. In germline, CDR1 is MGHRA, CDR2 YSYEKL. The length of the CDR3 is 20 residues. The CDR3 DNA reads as TGCGCCAACAGCCAAGTTCTGGTGGTCCGGACTAGCGGGAGAGACGTCATTCAGTACTTC. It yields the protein CANSQVLVVRTSGRDVIQYF.

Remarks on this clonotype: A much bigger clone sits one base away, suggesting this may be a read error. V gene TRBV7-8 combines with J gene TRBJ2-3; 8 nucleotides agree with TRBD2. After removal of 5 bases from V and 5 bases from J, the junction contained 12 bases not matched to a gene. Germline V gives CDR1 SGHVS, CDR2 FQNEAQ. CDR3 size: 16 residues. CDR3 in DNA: TGTGCCAGCAGCAACCTAGGGCGGGAGGCAGTAGATACGCAGTATTTT. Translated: CASSNLGREAVDTQYF. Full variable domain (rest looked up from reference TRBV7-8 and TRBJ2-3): GAGVSQSPRYKVAKRGQDVALRCDPISGHVSLFWYQQALGQGPEFLTYFQNEAQLDKSGLPSDRFFAERPEGSVSTLKIQRTQQEDSAVYLCASSNLGREAVDTQYFGPGTRLTVL.